The clone carrying this T cell receptor (beta chain) has a count of ten or more. The germline V gene has CDR1 MNHEY and CDR2 SVGEGT. Deletions cut 1 base from V and 7 bases from J, with 14 bases between. The CDR3 is 15 residues long. Time point described: persistent/refractory GD, antithyroid drugs over 5 years with positive TRAb. The TCR library was prepared using RNA isolated from PBMCs. The diagnosis of Graves' disease used American Thyroid Association guidelines. Building of the TCR beta libraries involved iRepertoire HTBI primers and Arm-PCR of CDR3 regions. TCRdb passed the multiplex PCR reads through MiXCR, listing each CDR3 protein once. The sample consists of 350,000 to 450,000 distinct CDR3 sequences, approximately 22% of them appearing once. The data belong to a study of regulatory T cells in long-lasting Graves disease.

The sequenced sample was peripheral blood mononuclear cells (PBMCs), obtained when the disease was refractory, from a patient treated with antithyroid drugs. The TCR comes from a female donor with Graves disease. The rearrangement links TRBV6-2 or TRBV6-3 to TRBJ2-4; no reliable D call. The CDR3 protein is CASSYYDGSRNIQYF. For the CDR3, the DNA is TGTGCCAGCAGTTACTACGATGGTAGTCGGAACATTCAGTACTTC.